This TCR beta chain was observed in a study of T-cell reconstitution after alpha-beta-depleted transplantation in children. Study-wide results and caveats: It was reported that alpha-beta T cells came from several hundred expanded graft clones (about two months after transplant).

Unique molecular identifiers were incorporated during preparation of the TCRbeta library. One entry per CDR3 protein results from TCRdb running MiXCR on the PCR reads. The sample carries more than 100,000 distinct CDR3 sequences, about 21% recorded once. Germline loops: CDR1 MNHNY, CDR2 SVGAGI (reference sequence). Trimming removed 6 bases at V and 3 bases at J, with 16 bases between. This CDR3 contains 15 residues. This clonotype was observed at least ten times. As yet, its antigen is unknown. The specimen comprised PBMCs, mostly from graft donor cells, sampled 180 days after TCRalphabeta/CD19-depleted stem cell transplant. The sequence derives from a male patient between 2 and 9 years old who had a stem cell transplant for chronic granulomatous disease, so the T cells may come from the graft donor. The V gene is TRBV6-6, the J gene TRBJ2-3; tentatively, D is TRBD2 (6 bases). CDR3 coding DNA: TGTGCCAGCAGCCTGGGGGGAGTGCGGACAGATACGCAGTATTTT. Translation: CASSLGGVRTDTQYF.